This TCR beta chain was found in a study of cytomegalovirus exposure and HLA in healthy donors. Overall study results and limits: Associated with cytomegalovirus, according to the listing, were 150 to 200 TCR beta chains. Among donors in an Asian-associated ancestry cluster, a later analysis reportedly found fewer N-insertions than the roughly 650-donor mean. Highest at DRB1 and lowest at HLA-C, TCR association rates differed among HLA loci in a later analysis. In a later analysis, most CMV-associated TCR beta chains appeared HLA-restricted.

V lost 0 bases, J lost 4 bases, and 14 bases lay in between. This CDR3 region has 16 residues. Per germline, CDR1 SGHRS and CDR2 YFSETQ. Comment on this clone: What it binds is unknown.

Both 60 Vbeta primers and 13 Jbeta primers went into the PCR. Assay used: immunoSEQ multiplex PCR; TCRdb lists only in-frame clones, some missing. The sample lists about 140,000 clones, over 60% occurring once. Sequencing was carried out using PBMCs. This TCR was recovered from a male donor in good health and CMV-seropositive. The rearrangement links TRBV5-1 to TRBJ2-1, with D perhaps TRBD1 (6 bases). The DNA for the CDR3 is TGCGCCAGCAGCTTGGGGGGCGGTAGGGGGTACAATGAGCAGTTCTTC. This translates into CASSLGGGRGYNEQFF.